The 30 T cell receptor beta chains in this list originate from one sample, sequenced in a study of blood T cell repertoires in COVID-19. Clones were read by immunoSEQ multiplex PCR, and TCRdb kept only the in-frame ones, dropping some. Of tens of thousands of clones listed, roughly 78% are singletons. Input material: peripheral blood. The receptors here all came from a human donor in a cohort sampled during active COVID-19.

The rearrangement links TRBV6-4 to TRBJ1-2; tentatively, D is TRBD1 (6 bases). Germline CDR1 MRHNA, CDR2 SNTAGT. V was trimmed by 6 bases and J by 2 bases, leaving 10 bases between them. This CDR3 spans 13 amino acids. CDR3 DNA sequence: TGTGCCAGCAGGGACAGCTCGAACTATGGCTACACCTTC. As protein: CASRDSSNYGYTF.

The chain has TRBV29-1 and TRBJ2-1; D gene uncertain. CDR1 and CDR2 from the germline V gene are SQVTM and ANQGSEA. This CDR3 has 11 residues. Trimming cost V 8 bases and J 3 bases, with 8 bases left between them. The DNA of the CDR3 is TGCAGCATTACAGTCTACAATGAGCAGTTCTTC. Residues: CSITVYNEQFF.

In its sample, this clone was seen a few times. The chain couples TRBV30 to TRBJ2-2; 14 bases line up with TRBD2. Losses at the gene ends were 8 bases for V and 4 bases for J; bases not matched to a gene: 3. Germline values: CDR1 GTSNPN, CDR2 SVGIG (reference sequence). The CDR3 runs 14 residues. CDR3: CARGTSGSTGELFF. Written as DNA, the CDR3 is TGTGCCCGAGGGACTAGCGGGAGCACCGGGGAGCTGTTTTTT.

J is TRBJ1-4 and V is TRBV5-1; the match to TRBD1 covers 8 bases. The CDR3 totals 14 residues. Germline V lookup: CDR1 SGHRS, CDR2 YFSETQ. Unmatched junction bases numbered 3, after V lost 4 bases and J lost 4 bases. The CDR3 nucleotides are TGCGCCAGCAGCCTACAGGGGGGTAATGAAAAACTGTTTTTT. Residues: CASSLQGGNEKLFF.

The CDR3: CASSQGDSGSSYEQYF. CDR3 DNA sequence: TGTGCCAGTAGTCAGGGGGACAGCGGATCCTCCTACGAGCAGTACTTC. The gene calls are TRBV19 and TRBJ2-7; TRBD1 agrees at 7 bases. The junction had 10 bases not matched to a gene; V was cut back by 5 bases and J by 0 bases. This CDR3 has 16 amino acids. Germline V gene sequence: CDR1 LNHDA, CDR2 SQIVND (reference sequence).

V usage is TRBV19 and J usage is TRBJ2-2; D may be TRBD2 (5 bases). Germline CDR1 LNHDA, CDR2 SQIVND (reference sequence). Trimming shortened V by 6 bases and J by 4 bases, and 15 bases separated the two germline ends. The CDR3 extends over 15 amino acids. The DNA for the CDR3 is TGTGCCAGTAGGCTGGCGGATGGAGGCACCGGGGAGCTGTTTTTT. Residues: CASRLADGGTGELFF.

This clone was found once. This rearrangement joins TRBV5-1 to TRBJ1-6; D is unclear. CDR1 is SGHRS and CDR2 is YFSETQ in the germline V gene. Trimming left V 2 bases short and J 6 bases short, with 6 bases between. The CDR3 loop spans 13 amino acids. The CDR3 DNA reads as TGCGCCAGCAGCTTAGAGGGTAATTCACCCCTCCACTTT. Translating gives CASSLEGNSPLHF.

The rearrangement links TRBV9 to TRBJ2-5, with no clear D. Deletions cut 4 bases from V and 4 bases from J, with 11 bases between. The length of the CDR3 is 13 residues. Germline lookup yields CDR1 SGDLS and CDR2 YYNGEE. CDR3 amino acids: CASSLMSGETQYF. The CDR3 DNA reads TGTGCCAGCAGCCTCATGTCGGGAGAGACCCAGTACTTC.

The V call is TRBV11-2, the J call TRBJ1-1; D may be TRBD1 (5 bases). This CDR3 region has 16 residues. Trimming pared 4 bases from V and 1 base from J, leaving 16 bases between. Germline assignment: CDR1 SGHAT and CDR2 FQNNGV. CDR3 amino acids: CASSSPWGESNTEAFF. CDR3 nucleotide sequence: TGTGCCAGCAGCTCCCCTTGGGGGGAATCGAACACTGAAGCTTTCTTT.

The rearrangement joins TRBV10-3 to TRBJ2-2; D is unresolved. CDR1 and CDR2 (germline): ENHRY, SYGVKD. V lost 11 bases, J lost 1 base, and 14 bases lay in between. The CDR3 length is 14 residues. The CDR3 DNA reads TGTGCCCTATCCTCGTCAGGGAACACCGGGGAGCTGTTTTTT. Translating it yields CALSSSGNTGELFF.

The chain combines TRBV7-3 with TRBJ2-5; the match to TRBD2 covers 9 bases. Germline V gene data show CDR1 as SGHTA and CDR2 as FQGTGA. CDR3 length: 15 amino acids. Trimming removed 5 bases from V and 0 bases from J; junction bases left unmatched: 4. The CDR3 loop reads CASSPGLANQETQYF. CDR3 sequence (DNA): TGTGCCAGCAGCCCGGGACTAGCAAACCAAGAGACCCAGTACTTC.

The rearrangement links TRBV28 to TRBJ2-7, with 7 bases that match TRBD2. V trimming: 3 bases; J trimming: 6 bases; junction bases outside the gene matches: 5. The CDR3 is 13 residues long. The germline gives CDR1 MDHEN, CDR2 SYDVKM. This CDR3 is CASSLGGRGEQYF. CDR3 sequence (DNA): TGTGCCAGCAGTTTGGGCGGGAGAGGCGAGCAGTACTTC.

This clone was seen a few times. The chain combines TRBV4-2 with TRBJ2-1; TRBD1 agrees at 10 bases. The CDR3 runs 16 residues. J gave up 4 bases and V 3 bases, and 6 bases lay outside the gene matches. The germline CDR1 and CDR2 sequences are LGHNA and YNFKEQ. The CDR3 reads CASSQTGTGDYNEQFF. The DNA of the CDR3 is TGTGCCAGCAGCCAGACAGGGACAGGGGATTACAATGAGCAGTTCTTC.

CDR3 residues: CASSSSGSKDGELFF. The CDR3 coding sequence is TGTGCCAGCAGCAGCAGCGGGAGTAAGGACGGGGAGCTGTTTTTT. The V and J genes are TRBV21-1 and TRBJ2-2; the table assigns TRBD2, which was not confirmed against the DNA. TRBV21-1 is a pseudogene segment. The CDR3 spans 15 residues.

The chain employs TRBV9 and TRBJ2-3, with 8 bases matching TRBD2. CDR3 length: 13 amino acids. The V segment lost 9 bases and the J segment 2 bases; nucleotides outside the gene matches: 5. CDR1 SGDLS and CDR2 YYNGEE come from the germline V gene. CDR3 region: CATAGGLTDTQYF. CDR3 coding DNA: TGTGCCACCGCGGGAGGCCTCACAGATACGCAGTATTTT.

The CDR3 DNA reads TGTGCCAGCAGCCAAGATCTTGGCGAAAAACTGTTTTTT. It codes for CASSQDLGEKLFF. The chain employs TRBV4-2 and TRBJ1-4; no reliable D call. Trimming removed 0 bases from V and 8 bases from J, with 7 bases in between. The germline V gene has CDR1 LGHNA and CDR2 YNFKEQ. The length of the CDR3 is 13 residues.

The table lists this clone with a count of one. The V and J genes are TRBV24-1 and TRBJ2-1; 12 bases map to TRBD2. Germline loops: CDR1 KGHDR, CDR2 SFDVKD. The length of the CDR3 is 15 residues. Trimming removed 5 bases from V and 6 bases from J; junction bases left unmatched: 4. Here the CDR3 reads CATSGSSGRGNEQFF. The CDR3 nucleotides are TGTGCCACCAGTGGGTCTAGCGGGAGGGGCAATGAGCAGTTCTTC.

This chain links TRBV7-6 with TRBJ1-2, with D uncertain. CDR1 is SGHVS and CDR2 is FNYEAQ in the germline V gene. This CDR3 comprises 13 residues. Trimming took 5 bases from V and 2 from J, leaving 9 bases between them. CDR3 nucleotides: TGTGCCAGCAGCATCAACGAGAACTATGGCTACACCTTC. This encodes CASSINENYGYTF. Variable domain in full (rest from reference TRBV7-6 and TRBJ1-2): GAGVSQSPRYKVTKRGQDVALRCDPISGHVSLYWYRQALGQGPEFLTYFNYEAQQDKSGLPNDRFSAERPEGSISTLTIQRTEQRDSAMYRCASSINENYGYTFGSGTRLTVV.

CDR3 protein: CASSQAVAGGHTGELFF. The CDR3 coding sequence is TGCGCCAGCAGCCAAGCGGTAGCGGGGGGACATACCGGGGAGCTGTTTTTT. V gene TRBV4-1 combines with J gene TRBJ2-2; 10 nucleotides line up with TRBD2. The CDR3 totals 17 residues. Per germline, CDR1 MGHRA and CDR2 YSYEKL. J lost 5 bases, V lost 1 base, and 7 bases had no gene match.

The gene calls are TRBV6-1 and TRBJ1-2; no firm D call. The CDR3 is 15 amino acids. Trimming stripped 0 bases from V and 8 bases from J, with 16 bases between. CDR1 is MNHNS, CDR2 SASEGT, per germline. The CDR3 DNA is TGTGCCAGCAGTGAAGCAATCGGGGTTTCTGAGGGCTACACCTTC. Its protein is CASSEAIGVSEGYTF.

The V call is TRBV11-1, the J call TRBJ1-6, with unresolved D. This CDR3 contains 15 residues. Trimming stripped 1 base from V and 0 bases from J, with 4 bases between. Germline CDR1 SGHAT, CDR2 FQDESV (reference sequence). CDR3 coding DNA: TGTGCCAGCAGCTTAGACAGCTCCTATAATTCACCCCTCCACTTT. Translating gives CASSLDSSYNSPLHF.

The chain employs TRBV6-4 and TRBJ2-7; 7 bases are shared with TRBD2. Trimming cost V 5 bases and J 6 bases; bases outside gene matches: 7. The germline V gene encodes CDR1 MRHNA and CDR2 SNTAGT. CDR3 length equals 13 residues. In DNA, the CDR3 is TGTGCCAGCAGTCTGGAAGCTAGCGGCGAGCAGTACTTC. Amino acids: CASSLEASGEQYF.

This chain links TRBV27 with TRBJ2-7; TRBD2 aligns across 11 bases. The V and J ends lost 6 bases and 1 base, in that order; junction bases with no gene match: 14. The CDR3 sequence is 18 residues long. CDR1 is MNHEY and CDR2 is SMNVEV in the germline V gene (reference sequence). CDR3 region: CASSPGHRTSGSSYEQYF. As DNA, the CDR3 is TGTGCCAGCAGCCCGGGACATCGGACTAGCGGGTCTTCCTACGAGCAGTACTTC.

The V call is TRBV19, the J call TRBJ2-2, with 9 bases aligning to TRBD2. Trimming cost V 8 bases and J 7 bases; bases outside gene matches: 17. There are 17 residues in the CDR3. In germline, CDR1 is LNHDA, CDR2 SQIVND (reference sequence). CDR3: CASLVLVAGVRSGELFF. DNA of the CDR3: TGTGCCAGTCTAGTTTTGGTAGCGGGAGTTCGTAGCGGGGAGCTGTTTTTT.

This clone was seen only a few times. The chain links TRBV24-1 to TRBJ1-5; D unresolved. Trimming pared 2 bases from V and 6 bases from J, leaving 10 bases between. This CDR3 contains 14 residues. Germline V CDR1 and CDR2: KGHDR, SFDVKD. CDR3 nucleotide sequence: TGTGCCACCAGTGATTCGAGACAAATTCAGCCCCAGCATTTT. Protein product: CATSDSRQIQPQHF.

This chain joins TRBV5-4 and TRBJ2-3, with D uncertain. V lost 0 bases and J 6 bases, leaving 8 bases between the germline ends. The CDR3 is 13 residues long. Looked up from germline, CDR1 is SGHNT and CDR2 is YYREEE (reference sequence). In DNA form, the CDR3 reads TGTGCCAGCAGCTTGGGGTCGGAGGATACGCAGTATTTT. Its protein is CASSLGSEDTQYF.

CDR3 nucleotides: TGTGCCAGCAGTCGAGGAGGGGCCAACGTCCTGACTTTC. Translated, it gives CASSRGGANVLTF. This sequence joins TRBV14 and TRBJ2-6; D remains unclear. Trimming left V 6 bases short and J 4 bases short, with 7 bases between. Germline CDR1 SGHDN, CDR2 FVKESK. The CDR3 is made up of 13 amino acids.

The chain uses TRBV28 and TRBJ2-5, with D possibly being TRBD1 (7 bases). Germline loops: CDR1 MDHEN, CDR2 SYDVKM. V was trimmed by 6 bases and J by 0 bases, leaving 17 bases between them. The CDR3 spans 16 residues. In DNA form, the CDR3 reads TGTGCCAGCAGCCGGGGGTTGGACAGGTACCAAGAGACCCAGTACTTC. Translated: CASSRGLDRYQETQYF.

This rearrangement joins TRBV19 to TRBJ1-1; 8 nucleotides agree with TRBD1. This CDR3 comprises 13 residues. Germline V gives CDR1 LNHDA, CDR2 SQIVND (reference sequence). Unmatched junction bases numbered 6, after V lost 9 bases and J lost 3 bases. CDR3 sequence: CASRTGRHTEAFF. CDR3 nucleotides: TGTGCCAGCCGGACAGGGAGGCACACTGAAGCTTTCTTT.

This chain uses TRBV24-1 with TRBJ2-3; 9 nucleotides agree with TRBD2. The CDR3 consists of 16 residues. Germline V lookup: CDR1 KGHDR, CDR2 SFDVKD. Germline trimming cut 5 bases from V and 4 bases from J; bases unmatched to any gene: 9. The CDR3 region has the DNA TGTGCCACCAGTGGGGGGATAGCGGGAGTTTCAGATACGCAGTATTTT. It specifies CATSGGIAGVSDTQYF.